Listed below are T cell receptor beta chains from one sample, sequenced in a study of cytomegalovirus exposure and HLA in healthy donors. Using immunoSEQ multiplex PCR, the repertoire was profiled, and TCRdb retains in-frame clones only, with some absent. The top ten clones hold about 19% of a sample with 60,000 to 90,000 clones, around 84% of them seen once. The specimen sequenced was PBMCs. Source of these receptors: a man aged 70-80 years in good health and CMV-seropositive. Each CDR3 is given without its conserved first and last residue. Each record gives: J gene, CDR3 length, V gene, clone size, CDR3 protein. The size of a clone is reported for some rows only, either as once, few or many, or as a class for expanded clones.

>TRBJ2-7|13|TRBV5-1|once
ASSTGTSDSYEQY
>TRBJ2-7|11|TRBV18|NA
ASSPYILNEQY
>TRBJ2-1|11|TRBV7-3|NA
ASSLSGMYEQF
>TRBJ2-1|14|TRBV10-3|NA
AISSGTSGRRDEQF
>TRBJ2-7|12|TRBV9|NA
ASSLGQGALEQY
>TRBJ2-1|12|TRBV10-3|NA
AISELQGAGEQF
>TRBJ1-1|13|TRBV9|NA
ASSVRPGGFAEAF
>TRBJ2-1|14|TRBV18|NA
ASSSRLADSYNEQF
>TRBJ1-1|12|TRBV7-8|NA
ASSLVTGNTEAF
>TRBJ1-1|14|TRBV4-1|NA
ASSQEVRGVNTEAF
>TRBJ1-2|12|TRBV28|NA
ASSFGTAYYGYT
>TRBJ2-5|13|TRBV7-6|NA
ASSYNLAGKETQY
>TRBJ2-7|12|TRBV6-1|NA
ATQDRLPPFEQY
>TRBJ1-2|13|TRBV7-8|NA
ASSLAPTGPLGYT
>TRBJ1-5|13|TRBV7-2|NA
ASSLGGRGNQPQH
>TRBJ2-1|11|TRBV9|few
ASSPSGGLPQF
>TRBJ2-3|14|TRBV4-1|NA
ASSPGRGASTDTQY
>TRBJ2-3|14|TRBV5-1|NA
ASSFASGGGTDTQY
>NA|12|TRBV5-1|NA
ASSLGLAGVEQY
>TRBJ2-5|12|TRBV10-3|NA
AIRGQGSGETQY
>TRBJ2-3|17|TRBV4-2|NA
ASSQDGTSGRANTDTQY
>TRBJ2-7|11|TRBV18|NA
ASSPQGAYEQY
>TRBJ2-1|11|TRBV25-1|once
ASSDFSYNEQF
>TRBJ2-7|12|TRBV7-9|NA
ASSLGGRSYEQY
>TRBJ1-1|12|TRBV6-5|NA
ASKLPGENTEAF
>TRBJ2-7|14|TRBV5-4|once
ASSSGLAGEGYEQY
>TRBJ2-3|13|TRBV6-5|few
ASSYSGSRTDTQY
>TRBJ2-4|12|TRBV21-1|NA
ASSPGPDRVRNY
>TRBJ1-2|12|TRBV29-1|once
SVEPGQGYYGYT
>TRBJ1-4|12|TRBV2|NA
ASSEAGAFEKLF
>TRBJ2-2|12|TRBV11-2|NA
ASSPVNRAGELF
>TRBJ1-2|14|TRBV6-5|NA
ASSYSAGGGNYGYT
>TRBJ2-7|12|TRBV9|NA
ASSVESYPYEQY
>TRBJ2-5|13|TRBV7-9|NA
ASSLASGAGETQY
>TRBJ1-3|13|TRBV19|few
ASSIVAASGNTIY
>TRBJ1-1|11|TRBV29-1|once
SVDPTGVTEAF
>TRBJ1-1|12|TRBV4-1|NA
ASSPPLRVGEAF
>TRBJ2-7|13|TRBV28|once
ASKPRDRIVYEQY
>TRBJ1-5|12|TRBV6-6|few
ASSFPGGNQPQH
>TRBJ2-3|16|TRBV4-3|once
ASSQDGNPSGRTDTQY
>TRBJ1-1|14|TRBV10-3|NA
AISESQGIGNTEAF
>TRBJ2-1|11|TRBV18|few
ASSPQTGNEQF